The 16 T cell receptor beta chains below all came from one sample that was sequenced in a study of human T cells and chemical hapten exposure. Time point of the sample: pre-sensitization, week 0. As to treatment: therapeutic diphenylcyclopropenone sensitization with weekly scalp DPC. TCRdb redid the calling of the RACE reads with MiXCR, one entry per CDR3 protein. The sample lists around 250,000 distinct CDR3 sequences, about 8.1% occurring once. Sequencing used whole blood, obtained in connection with sensitization to the hapten diphenylcyclopropenone (DPC). All receptors derive from a woman aged 35 to 49 with alopecia areata. Some clones in this sample may be carry-over from other donors' samples.

The table lists this clonotype with a few counts. The chain couples TRBV6-2 or TRBV6-3 to TRBJ2-7; the D gene is possibly TRBD1 (6 bases). Germline lookup yields CDR1 MNHEY and CDR2 SVGEGT. V lost 4 bases and J 4 bases, leaving 20 bases between the germline ends. This CDR3 spans 16 amino acids. The CDR3 loop is CASSFTGTSALYEQYF. CDR3 DNA sequence: TGTGCCAGCAGTTTCACCGGGACATCCGCCCTTTACGAGCAGTACTTC.

This chain uses TRBV12-3 or TRBV12-4 with TRBJ1-2; D might be TRBD1 (5 bases). V lost 1 base and J lost 5, with 8 bases in between. The CDR3 consists of 13 residues. CDR3 DNA: TGTGCCAGCAGTTTAGAGGGACTGTATGGCTACACCTTC. Protein: CASSLEGLYGYTF.

Written as DNA, the CDR3 is TGCGCCAGCAGCAAAAACACCGACCCCCCGGGTGAAGCTTTCTTT. Translated: CASSKNTDPPGEAFF. The J gene is TRBJ1-1, the V gene TRBV5-1; D is uncertain. Germline V gene sequence: CDR1 SGHRS, CDR2 YFSETQ. The CDR3 is made up of 15 amino acids. Trimming pared 4 bases from V and 7 bases from J, leaving 20 bases between.

In its sample, this clonotype was seen once. This chain joins TRBV5-1 and TRBJ2-7; unclear D gene. From germline, CDR1 is SGHRS and CDR2 YFSETQ. This CDR3 has 16 residues. The V gene lost 4 bases and the J gene lost 6 bases, with 23 bases spanning the gap. CDR3 sequence: CASSGQEAGLTAEQYF. Written as DNA, the CDR3 is TGCGCCAGCAGCGGCCAAGAGGCCGGCCTAACGGCCGAGCAGTACTTC.

In its sample, this clonotype was seen a few times. The chain employs TRBV6-1 and TRBJ1-5; D unresolved. This CDR3 is built from 14 residues. The V end was cut by 5 bases, the J end by 0 bases, with 8 bases between. Germline CDR1 MNHNS, CDR2 SASEGT. The CDR3 sequence: CASSPRYSNQPQHF. In DNA, the CDR3 is TGTGCCAGCAGTCCGAGATATAGCAATCAGCCCCAGCATTTT.

The table lists this clonotype with many counts. This rearrangement joins TRBV20-1 to TRBJ1-1; D is possibly TRBD1 (5 bases). Germline-derived CDR1 and CDR2 are DFQATT and SNEGSKA (reference sequence). The CDR3 loop spans 14 amino acids. V lost 2 bases, J lost 4 bases, and 14 bases lay in between. CDR3 in DNA: TGCAGTGCTAGATACGGTGGGGGAAGCACTGAAGCTTTCTTT. Its translation: CSARYGGGSTEAFF.

CDR3 sequence reads: CASSQYQETQYF. As DNA, the CDR3 is TGCGCCAGCAGCCAGTACCAAGAGACCCAGTACTTC. The chain recombines TRBV5-1 with TRBJ2-5; D ambiguous. The length of the CDR3 is 12 residues. CDR1 and CDR2 from the germline V gene are SGHRS and YFSETQ. V gave up 4 bases and J gave up 0 bases, with 4 bases separating them. Drawing the rest from reference TRBV5-1 and TRBJ2-5, the complete variable domain is KAGVTQTPRYLIKTRGQQVTLSCSPISGHRSVSWYQQTPGQGLQFLFEYFSETQRNKGNFPGRFSGRQFSNSRSEMNVSTLELGDSALYLCASSQYQETQYFGPGTRLLVL.

V is TRBV5-1 and J is TRBJ2-3; TRBD2 aligns across 15 bases. Germline V gives CDR1 SGHRS, CDR2 YFSETQ. The J segment lost 4 bases and the V segment lost 0 bases, leaving 3 bases of the junction unmatched. The CDR3 extends over 17 amino acids. The CDR3 region has the DNA TGCGCCAGCAGCTTGGGGACTAGCGGGAGGGGAGCAGATACGCAGTATTTT. Protein product: CASSLGTSGRGADTQYF.

The table lists this clonotype with a few counts. The V gene is TRBV28, the J gene TRBJ2-5; no firm D call. In germline, CDR1 is MDHEN, CDR2 SYDVKM. V lost 5 bases and J 4 bases, leaving 14 bases between the germline ends. The CDR3 length is 14 residues. The CDR3 DNA sequence: TGTGCCAGCAGTACTCCCCCGCCTCGAGAGACCCAGTACTTC. The encoded protein is CASSTPPPRETQYF.

Many counts were recorded for this clonotype. The rearrangement joins TRBV27 to TRBJ2-7; possibly TRBD2 for D (6 bases). CDR3 length: 14 residues. V was shortened by 2 bases and J by 0 bases, with 8 bases between the two germline ends. Germline assignment: CDR1 MNHEY and CDR2 SMNVEV (reference sequence). CDR3 nucleotide sequence: TGTGCCAGCAGTTTACTAGCGACCTCCTACGAGCAGTACTTC. It yields the protein CASSLLATSYEQYF.

Comments on this clonotype: Since a much larger clone is just one base distant, this may be a read error. The genes are TRBV6-2 or TRBV6-3 and TRBJ1-1; D call uncertain. This CDR3 has 11 amino acids. The germline V gene has CDR1 MNHEY and CDR2 SVGEGT. The DNA of the CDR3 is TGTGCCAACAGTTCCCCCCCCGGCGCTTTCTTT. This gives the protein CANSSPPGAFF.

This clonotype was counted many times. The V call is TRBV6-5, the J call TRBJ1-2, with unresolved D. V shed 6 bases and J shed 3 bases, with 11 bases lying between them. The CDR3 runs to 13 residues. The germline gives CDR1 MNHEY, CDR2 SVGAGI. The CDR3 bases are TGTGCCAGCAGGCTCGGGGTTTACTATGGCTACACCTTC. Amino acid sequence: CASRLGVYYGYTF.

This clonotype showed up just a few times. V gene TRBV27 combines with J gene TRBJ1-1, with D uncertain. Trimming removed 1 base from V and 8 bases from J, with 11 bases in between. Germline CDR1 is MNHEY and CDR2 is SMNVEV (reference sequence). There are 13 residues in the CDR3. CDR3 DNA: TGTGCCAGCAGTTTATTAGCCAGTCCCGAAGCTTTCTTT. The encoded protein is CASSLLASPEAFF.

This chain connects TRBV10-3 to TRBJ2-5; no clear D. Germline-derived CDR1 and CDR2 are ENHRY and SYGVKD. This CDR3 contains 12 residues. Trimming removed 4 bases from V and 2 bases from J, with 5 bases in between. The CDR3 DNA reads TGTGCCATCAGTGGGCCTCAAGAGACCCAGTACTTC. Residues: CAISGPQETQYF.

This clonotype has more than one count but fewer than ten. V gene TRBV5-1 combines with J gene TRBJ2-7; TRBD2 matches at 11 bases. This CDR3 has 15 amino acids. Germline CDR1 SGHRS, CDR2 YFSETQ. After removal of 4 bases from V and 2 bases from J, the junction contained 5 bases not matched to a gene. In DNA form, the CDR3 reads TGCGCCAGCAGCCAAACTAGCGGGAGCCCCTACGAGCAGTACTTC. Residues: CASSQTSGSPYEQYF.

This clonotype was seen a handful of times. V is TRBV7-6 and J is TRBJ2-5; 7 bases are a match to TRBD2. The V segment lost 5 bases and the J segment 1 base; nucleotides outside the gene matches: 10. The germline V gene has CDR1 SGHVS and CDR2 FNYEAQ. There are 16 residues in the CDR3. The CDR3 coding sequence is TGTGCCAGCAGCCCCAGGACTAGAGGCGGCCAAGAGACCCAGTACTTC. The encoded protein is CASSPRTRGGQETQYF.